These 7 T cell receptor beta chains share one sample of origin, sequenced in a study of cytomegalovirus exposure and HLA in healthy donors. The PCR used 60 Vbeta and 13 Jbeta primers. Here immunoSEQ multiplex PCR was the method, and the copy in TCRdb shows in-frame clones only, minus some. The data show about 110,000 clones, 70% to 75% seen once. Sequenced material: PBMCs. The receptors stem from a female donor in good health and CMV-seronegative.

This sequence joins TRBV5-3 and TRBJ2-3, with 7 bases lining up with TRBD2. TRBV5-3 belongs to the ORF category, with a function that is uncertain. With 4 bases clipped from V and 2 bases from J, the junction kept 10 bases outside the gene matches. The CDR3 runs 16 residues. Here the CDR3 reads CARSDRDYPFTDTQYF. DNA for the CDR3: TGTGCCAGAAGCGACCGGGACTACCCATTCACAGATACGCAGTATTTT.

This sequence joins TRBV5-1 and TRBJ2-1; 15 bases are shared with TRBD2. Per the germline V gene, CDR1 is SGHRS and CDR2 is YFSETQ. The junction had 5 bases not matched to a gene; V was cut back by 4 bases and J by 0 bases. The CDR3 totals 18 residues. This CDR3 is CASSVGTSGRSSYNEQFF. CDR3 coding DNA: TGCGCCAGCAGCGTAGGGACTAGCGGGAGGAGCTCCTACAATGAGCAGTTCTTC. Full variable domain (remainder filled in from reference TRBV5-1 and TRBJ2-1): KAGVTQTPRYLIKTRGQQVTLSCSPISGHRSVSWYQQTPGQGLQFLFEYFSETQRNKGNFPGRFSGRQFSNSRSEMNVSTLELGDSALYLCASSVGTSGRSSYNEQFFGPGTRLTVL.

This clone has a handful of counts. The J gene is TRBJ2-5, the V gene TRBV6-5; D is unresolved. The CDR3 is 14 amino acids. V was clipped by 8 bases and J by 5 bases, with 18 bases between them. Germline values: CDR1 MNHEY, CDR2 SVGAGI. The CDR3: CASSYGEISETQYF. The CDR3 DNA is TGTGCCAGCTCGTATGGAGAAATCTCCGAGACCCAGTACTTC.

The chain uses TRBV25-1 and TRBJ2-3; 12 bases agree with TRBD2. The length of the CDR3 is 13 residues. Germline V gene sequence: CDR1 MGHDK, CDR2 SYGVNS. J lost 15 bases, V lost 5 bases, and 9 bases had no gene match. The CDR3 region is CASSFGLAGPQYF. CDR3 nucleotide sequence: TGTGCCAGCAGTTTTGGACTAGCGGGACCTCAATATTTT.

The gene calls are TRBV28 and TRBJ1-2; 7 bases map to TRBD1. The CDR3 extends over 13 amino acids. Germline V gene sequence: CDR1 MDHEN, CDR2 SYDVKM. The trim removed 4 bases at V and 7 bases at J, leaving 6 bases unmatched. The chain's CDR3 is CASSYQGELGYTF. Written as DNA, the CDR3 is TGTGCCAGCAGTTACCAGGGGGAGCTTGGCTACACCTTC.

This rearrangement joins TRBV15 to TRBJ1-5; perhaps TRBD1 as D (5 bases). Germline V gene data show CDR1 as LNHNV and CDR2 as YYDKDF (reference sequence). Trimming removed 0 bases from V and 6 bases from J, with 6 bases in between. This CDR3 contains 13 residues. The CDR3, as DNA: TGTGCCACCAGCAGAGATCAGGGTCAGCCCCAGCATTTT. Protein sequence: CATSRDQGQPQHF.

The genes are TRBV10-3 and TRBJ1-2, with D possibly matching TRBD1 (6 bases). Deletions cut 8 bases from V and 11 bases from J, with 30 bases between. CDR1 and CDR2 from the germline V gene are ENHRY and SYGVKD. The length of the CDR3 is 16 residues. CDR3 sequence (DNA): TGTGCCATCGGAGAAGGGTTACAGGGCAGGTCACGAGGGTACACCTTC. Protein sequence: CAIGEGLQGRSRGYTF.